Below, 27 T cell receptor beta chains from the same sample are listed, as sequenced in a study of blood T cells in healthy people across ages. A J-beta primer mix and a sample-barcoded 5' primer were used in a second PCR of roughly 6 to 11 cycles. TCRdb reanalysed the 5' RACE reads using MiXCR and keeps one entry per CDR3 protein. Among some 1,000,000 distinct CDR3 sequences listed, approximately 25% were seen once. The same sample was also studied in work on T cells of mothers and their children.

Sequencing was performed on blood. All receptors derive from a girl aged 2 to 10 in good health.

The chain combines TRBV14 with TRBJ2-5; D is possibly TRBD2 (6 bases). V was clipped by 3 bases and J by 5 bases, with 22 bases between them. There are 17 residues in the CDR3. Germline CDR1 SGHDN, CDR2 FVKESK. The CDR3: CASSQAGRDPSGETQYF. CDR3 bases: TGTGCCAGCAGCCAGGCAGGCCGGGACCCGAGCGGGGAGACCCAGTACTTC.

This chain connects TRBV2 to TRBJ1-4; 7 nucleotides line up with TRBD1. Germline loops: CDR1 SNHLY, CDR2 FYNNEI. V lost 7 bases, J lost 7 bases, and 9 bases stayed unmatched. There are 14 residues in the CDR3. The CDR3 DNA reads TGTGCCAGCACCAGACAGGGTGATGGTGAAAAACTGTTTTTT. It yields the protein CASTRQGDGEKLFF.

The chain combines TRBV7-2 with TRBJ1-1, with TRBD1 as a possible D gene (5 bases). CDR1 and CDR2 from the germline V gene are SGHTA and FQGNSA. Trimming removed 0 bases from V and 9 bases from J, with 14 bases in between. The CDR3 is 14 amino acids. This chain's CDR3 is CASSLAGRTSQAFF. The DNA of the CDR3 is TGTGCCAGCAGCTTAGCGGGGAGGACATCCCAAGCTTTCTTT.

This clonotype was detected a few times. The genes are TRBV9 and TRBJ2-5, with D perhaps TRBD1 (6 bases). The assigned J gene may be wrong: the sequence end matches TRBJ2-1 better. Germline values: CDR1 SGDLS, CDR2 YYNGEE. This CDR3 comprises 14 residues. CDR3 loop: CASSEGGALREQFF. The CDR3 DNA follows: TGTGCCAGCAGTGAAGGGGGAGCCCTGCGTGAGCAGTTCTTC.

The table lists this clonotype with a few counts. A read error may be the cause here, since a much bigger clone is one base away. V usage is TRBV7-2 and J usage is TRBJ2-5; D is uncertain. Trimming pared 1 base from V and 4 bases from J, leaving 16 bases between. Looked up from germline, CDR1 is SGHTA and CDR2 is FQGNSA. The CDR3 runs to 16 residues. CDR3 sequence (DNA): TGTGCCAGCAGCTTAGACGAAGGACCATTGGGAGAGACCCAGTACTTC. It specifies CASSLDEGPLGETQYF. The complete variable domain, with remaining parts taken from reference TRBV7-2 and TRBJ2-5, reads GAGVSQSPSNKVTEKGKDVELRCDPISGHTALYWYRQSLGQGLEFLIYFQGNSAPDKSGLPSDRFSAERTGGSVSTLTIQRTQQEDSAVYLCASSLDEGPLGETQYFGPGTRLLVL.

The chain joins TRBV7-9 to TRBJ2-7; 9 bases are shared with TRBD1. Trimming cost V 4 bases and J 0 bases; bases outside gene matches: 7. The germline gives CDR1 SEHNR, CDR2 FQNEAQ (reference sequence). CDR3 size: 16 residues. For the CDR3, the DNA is TGTGCCAGCAGCTCTACCGGGACAGGGAGCTCCTACGAGCAGTACTTC. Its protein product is CASSSTGTGSSYEQYF.

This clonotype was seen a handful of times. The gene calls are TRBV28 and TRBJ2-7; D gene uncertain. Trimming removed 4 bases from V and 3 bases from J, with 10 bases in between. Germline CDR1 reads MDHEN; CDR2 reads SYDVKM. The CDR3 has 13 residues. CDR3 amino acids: CASSSEPNYEQYF. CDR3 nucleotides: TGTGCCAGCAGTTCCGAGCCAAACTACGAGCAGTACTTC.

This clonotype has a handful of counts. CDR3 DNA sequence: TGTGCCACCACGCCGGGGACAGGGGCCTATGGCTACACCTTC. This codes for CATTPGTGAYGYTF. V and J are TRBV24-1 and TRBJ1-2; 10 positions match TRBD1. V shed 8 bases and J 4 bases; nucleotides not matched to a gene: 6. Germline lookup yields CDR1 KGHDR and CDR2 SFDVKD. The CDR3 has 14 residues.

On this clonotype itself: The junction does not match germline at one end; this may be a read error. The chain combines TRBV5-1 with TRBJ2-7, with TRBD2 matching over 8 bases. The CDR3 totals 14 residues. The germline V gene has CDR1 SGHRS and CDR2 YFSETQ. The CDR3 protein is CASTREGQTYKQYF. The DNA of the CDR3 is TGCGCCAGCACCCGGGAGGGGCAAACCTACAAGCAGTACTTC.

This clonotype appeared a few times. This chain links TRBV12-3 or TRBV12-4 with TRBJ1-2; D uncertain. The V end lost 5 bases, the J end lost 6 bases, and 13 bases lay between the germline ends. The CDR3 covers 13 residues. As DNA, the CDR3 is TGTGCCAGCAGTCCAGACGAGAGACATGGCTACACCTTC. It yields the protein CASSPDERHGYTF.

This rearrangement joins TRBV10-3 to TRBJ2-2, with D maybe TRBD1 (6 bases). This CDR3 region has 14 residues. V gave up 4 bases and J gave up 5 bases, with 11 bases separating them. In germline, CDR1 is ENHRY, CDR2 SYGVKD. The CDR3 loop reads CAISAAQGTGELFF. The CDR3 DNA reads TGTGCCATCAGTGCCGCGCAGGGGACCGGGGAGCTGTTTTTT.

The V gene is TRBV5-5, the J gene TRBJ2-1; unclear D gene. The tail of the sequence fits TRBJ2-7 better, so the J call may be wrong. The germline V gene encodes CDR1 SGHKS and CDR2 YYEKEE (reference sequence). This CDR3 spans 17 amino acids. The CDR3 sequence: CASTQFIDPNGYYEQYF. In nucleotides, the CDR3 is TGTGCCAGCACCCAATTCATCGACCCGAATGGGTACTACGAGCAGTACTTC.

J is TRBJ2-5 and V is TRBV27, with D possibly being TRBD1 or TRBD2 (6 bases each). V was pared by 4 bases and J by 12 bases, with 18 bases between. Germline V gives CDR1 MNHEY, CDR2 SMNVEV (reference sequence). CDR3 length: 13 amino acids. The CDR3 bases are TGTGCCAGCAGTTCAACTCCCTACAGGGAGGAGTACTTC. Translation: CASSSTPYREEYF.

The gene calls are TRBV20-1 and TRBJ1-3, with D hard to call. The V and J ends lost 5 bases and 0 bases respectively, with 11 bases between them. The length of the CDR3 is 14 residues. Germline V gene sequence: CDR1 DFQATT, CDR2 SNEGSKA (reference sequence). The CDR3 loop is CSAFDGPSGNTIYF. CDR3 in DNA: TGCAGTGCTTTTGACGGGCCCTCTGGAAACACCATATATTTT.

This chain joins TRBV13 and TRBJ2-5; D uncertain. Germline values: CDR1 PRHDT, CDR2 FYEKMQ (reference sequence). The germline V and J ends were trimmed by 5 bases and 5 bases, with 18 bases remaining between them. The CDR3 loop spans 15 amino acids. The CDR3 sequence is CASSLNSDRWETQYF. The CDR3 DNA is TGTGCCAGCAGCCTCAACTCGGACCGATGGGAGACCCAGTACTTC. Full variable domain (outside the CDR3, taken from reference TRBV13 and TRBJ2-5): AAGVIQSPRHLIKEKRETATLKCYPIPRHDTVYWYQQGPGQDPQFLISFYEKMQSDKGSIPDRFSAQQFSDYHSELNMSSLELGDSALYFCASSLNSDRWETQYFGPGTRLLVL.

Written as DNA, the CDR3 is TGCAGCGTTGCACTATTGACAGATACGCAGTATTTT. Amino acid sequence: CSVALLTDTQYF. This chain links TRBV29-1 with TRBJ2-3; D not resolved. Germline CDR1 SQVTM, CDR2 ANQGSEA. V lost 4 bases and J 3 bases, leaving 8 bases between the germline ends. The CDR3 extends over 12 amino acids.

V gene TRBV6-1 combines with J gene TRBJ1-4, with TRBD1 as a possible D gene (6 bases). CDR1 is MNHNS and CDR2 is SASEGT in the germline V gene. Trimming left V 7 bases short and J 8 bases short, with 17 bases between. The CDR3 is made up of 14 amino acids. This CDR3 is CASTTTRRGEKLFF. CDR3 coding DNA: TGTGCCAGCACCACGACAAGGAGGGGGGAAAAACTGTTTTTT.

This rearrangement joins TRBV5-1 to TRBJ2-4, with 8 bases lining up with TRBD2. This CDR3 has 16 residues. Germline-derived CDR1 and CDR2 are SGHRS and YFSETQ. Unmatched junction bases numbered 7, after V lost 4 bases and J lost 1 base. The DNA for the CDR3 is TGCGCCAGCAGCCCAATAGCGGGGTCGGCCAAAAACATTCAGTACTTC. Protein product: CASSPIAGSAKNIQYF.

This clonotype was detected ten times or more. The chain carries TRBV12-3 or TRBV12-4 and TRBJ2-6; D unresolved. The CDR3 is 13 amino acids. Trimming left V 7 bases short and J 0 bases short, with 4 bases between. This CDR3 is CASTPSGANVLTF. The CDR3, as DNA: TGTGCCAGCACCCCCTCTGGGGCCAACGTCCTGACTTTC.

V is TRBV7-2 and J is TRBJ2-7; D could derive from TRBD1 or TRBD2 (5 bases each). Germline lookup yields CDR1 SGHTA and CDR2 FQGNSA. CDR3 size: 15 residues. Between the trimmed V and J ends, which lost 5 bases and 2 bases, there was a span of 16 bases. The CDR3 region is CASSQVRGPTYEQYF. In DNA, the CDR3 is TGTGCCAGCAGCCAGGTACGGGGACCGACCTACGAGCAGTACTTC.

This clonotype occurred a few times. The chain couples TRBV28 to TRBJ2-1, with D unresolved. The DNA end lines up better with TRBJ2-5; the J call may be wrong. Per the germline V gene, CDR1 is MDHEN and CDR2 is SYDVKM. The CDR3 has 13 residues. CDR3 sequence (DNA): TGTGCCAGCATCGGATTAAAAACTGAGACCCAGTACTTC. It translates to CASIGLKTETQYF.

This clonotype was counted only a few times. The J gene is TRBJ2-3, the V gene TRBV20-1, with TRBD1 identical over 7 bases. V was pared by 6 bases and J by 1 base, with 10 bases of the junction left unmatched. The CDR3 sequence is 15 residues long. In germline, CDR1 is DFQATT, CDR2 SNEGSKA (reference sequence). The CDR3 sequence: CSAAIRTGRTDTQYF. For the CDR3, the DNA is TGCAGTGCAGCGATTAGGACAGGCCGCACAGATACGCAGTATTTT.

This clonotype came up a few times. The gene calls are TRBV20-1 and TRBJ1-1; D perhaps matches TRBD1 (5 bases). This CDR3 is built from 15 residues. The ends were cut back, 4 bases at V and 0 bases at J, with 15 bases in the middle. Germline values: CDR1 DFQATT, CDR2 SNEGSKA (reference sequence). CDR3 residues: CSATTGLPLNTEAFF. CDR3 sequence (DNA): TGCAGTGCTACGACGGGACTGCCACTGAACACTGAAGCTTTCTTT.

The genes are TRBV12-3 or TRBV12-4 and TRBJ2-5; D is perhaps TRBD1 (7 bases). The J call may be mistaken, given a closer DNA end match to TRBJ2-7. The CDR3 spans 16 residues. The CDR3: CASRPEGRGASYEQYF. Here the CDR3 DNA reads TGTGCCAGCAGACCTGAAGGCAGGGGGGCCTCCTACGAGCAGTACTTC.

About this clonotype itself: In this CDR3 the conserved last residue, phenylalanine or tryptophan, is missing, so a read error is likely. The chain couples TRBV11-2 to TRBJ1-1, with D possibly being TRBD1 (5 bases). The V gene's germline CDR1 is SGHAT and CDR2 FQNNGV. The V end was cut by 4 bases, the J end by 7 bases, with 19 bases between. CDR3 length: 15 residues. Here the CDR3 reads CASSSAGEKVLEAFL. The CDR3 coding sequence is TGTGCCAGCAGCTCCGCGGGGGAGAAGGTTCTTGAAGCTTTCCTT.

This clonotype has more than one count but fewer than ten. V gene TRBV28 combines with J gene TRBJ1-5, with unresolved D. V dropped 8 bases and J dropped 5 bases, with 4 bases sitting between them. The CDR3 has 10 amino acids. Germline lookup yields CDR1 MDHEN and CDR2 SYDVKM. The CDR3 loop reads CASGDQPQHF. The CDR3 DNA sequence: TGTGCCAGCGGGGATCAGCCCCAGCATTTT.

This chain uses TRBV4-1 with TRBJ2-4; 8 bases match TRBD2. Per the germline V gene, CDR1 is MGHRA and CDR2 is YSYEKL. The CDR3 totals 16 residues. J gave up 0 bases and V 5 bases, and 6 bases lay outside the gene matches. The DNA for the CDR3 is TGCGCCAGCAGCTCCTATAGCGGGAAAGCCAAAAACATTCAGTACTTC. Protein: CASSSYSGKAKNIQYF.